This T cell receptor beta chain comes out of a study of cytomegalovirus exposure and HLA in healthy donors (dated by TCRdb to the late 2010s). At the level of the whole study: In an earlier analysis of 450 to 750 of the donors, 276 Gb of sequence data and 100 million or so unique TCR beta sequences from roughly 180 million T cells were reported. The later analysis used no new phenotypic data to find candidate immune exposures, relying instead on TCR beta sequences and their occurrence across donors. Both class I and class II loci were covered by HLA typing, at four-digit resolution. An early release that covered fewer than 750 HLA-typed donors contained approximately 300 gigabases of sequencing data and about 84 million unique TCR sequences. Among 300 to 500 genotyped donors of the cohort, an average of around 240,000 unique TCR beta nucleotide sequences was sequenced per donor, of which approximately 18% were non-productive. A later analysis re-analyzed previously published TCR beta repertoires from roughly 630 donors and added high-resolution HLA genotyping to study TCR occurrence patterns. Every discovery cohort repertoire had been produced on one sequencing platform. The study combined high-throughput TCR immunosequencing, statistical association of individual TCRs with disease status, and machine learning to predict cytomegalovirus infection status. The aim of the study was to test whether cataloging public T cell receptors could identify signatures of past pathogen exposure. A later genetic analysis took genome-wide SNP genotypes for about 55% of the 666 donors and used that subset as a discovery cohort. An earlier analysis of nearly 600 of the donors applied high-throughput TCR beta sequencing to assess whether each TCR beta V gene segment acted as functional or pseudogenic. The genetic ancestry cluster associated with self-reported Caucasian donors included 80% to 90% of the 398 genotyped donors. Donor age, sex, ethnicity and CMV serostatus were collected together with the repertoire data. Using immunosequencing, the study profiled T cell repertoires from 666 subjects and related those repertoires to cytomegalovirus serostatus. Roughly five DR-DQ haplotypes were handled as single units for association and clustering because linkage in the cohort was strong. Typing coverage differed by locus: A, B, C, DRB1 and DQB1 were typed in about 620-640 donors, DQA1 in about 560, DPA1 in around 600, and DPB1 in 472. Besides the first cohort of some 670 subjects, a separate validation cohort made up of 120 different subjects was used.

What the research found in general, with its limitations: Strong co-occurrence of HLA alleles, especially DR and DQ, made assigning TCR associations to individual alleles difficult. The study gave a list of some 150 TCR beta chains associated with cytomegalovirus. Cytomegalovirus status was reported to be diagnosed by the classifier with high specificity and sensitivity in both the original and validation cohorts. According to a later analysis, parvovirus B19, influenza, CMV and Epstein-Barr virus appeared linked to several top co-occurrence clusters. An association between a missense DCLRE1C variant and V-gene and J-gene trimming of TCR beta chains was found in a later genetic analysis and replicated in an independent cohort. At a false discovery rate of 0.05, a later analysis linked roughly 17,000 TCR beta sequences to specific HLA alleles. For the cohort, immune exposure information was limited to CMV serostatus. This cohort had only TCR beta chains sequenced, and the lack of alpha or paired-chain data limited which features could be detected. A cluster of highly shared sequence variants was judged likely to be a technical artifact of the sequencing pipeline. The authors suggested that the approach could potentially be extended to other disease states and immunological phenotypes. Broadly in line with IMGT annotations, most TCR beta V segments showed up in productive rearrangements about 87% or about 30% of the time in an earlier analysis of 450 to 750 of the donors. Three of the identified cytomegalovirus-associated TCR beta chains were confirmed in vitro to be specific for cytomegalovirus antigens. According to a later analysis, most CMV-associated TCR beta chains appeared to be HLA-restricted, and the HLA associations seemed to be driven largely by CMV exposure. Linkage disequilibrium might explain the correlated functional status among segregating V segments, but an unknown experimental factor could not be excluded. Because HLA typing was unavailable for some donors at each locus, only the typed subset was used in association tests. A further reported finding was that TCR beta sequences accurately predicted the HLA-A and HLA-B alleles for most subjects in the first cohort. Some IMGT-functional V segments, including TRBV6-2 and TRBV6-3, could not be distinguished by the 87-base-pair reads and were therefore excluded. Most TCR sequences were observed very rarely across donors, whereas some public TCRs were present in many individuals. According to a later genetic analysis, donors in an Asian-associated ancestry cluster had fewer N-insertions in productive TCRs than the approximately 710-donor mean. Presence/absence analyses assumed roughly uniform sequencing depth across donors, an assumption that may not hold. According to a later analysis, TCR association rates differed among HLA loci, with DRB1 alleles showing the most associated TCRs and HLA-C alleles showing the fewest. Because counts were too low, seventeen rarely observed V segments, including chromosome 9 orphons, were left out of the earlier analysis of 500 to 750 of the donors. Compared with equally common non-associated chains, HLA-associated TCR beta chains in a later analysis were more clonally expanded and had lower generation probabilities.

In total, more than 500 healthy bone marrow donors made up the cohort. Cohort members were all nominally healthy when sampled, although unrecorded immune exposures were likely present. The donor was CMV seropositive and was included in the group of about 290 seropositive cohort members. Every donor gave a peripheral blood sample, and the peripheral blood mononuclear cells from that sample were used for TCR beta sequencing. The Qiagen DNeasy Blood Extraction Kit was used to extract genomic DNA from the blood cell samples. The library relied on the immunoSEQ multiplex PCR assay. For the multiplex PCR, a mixture combining 60 forward primers for TCR Vbeta segments and 13 reverse primers for TCR Jbeta segments was used. A multiplex PCR assay on genomic DNA amplified the CDR3 region of rearranged TCR beta genes. The amplified TCR beta libraries were sequenced on the Illumina HiSeq System as 87-base-pair reads. As for the original processing: A later analysis counted tens of millions of unique TCR beta chains across the 500 to 850 repertoires, and some 11 million of these chains were shared by at least two donors. Raw reads were error-corrected and collapsed into unique sequences with a nearest-neighbor algorithm that merged closely related sequences to remove PCR and sequencing errors. V, D and J gene segments were assigned by aligning CDR3 sequences to IMGT reference sequences. For a sequence to be retained, a match of at least six nucleotides to both a V gene segment and a J gene segment was required. A rearrangement was called productive if the CDR3 had no stop codons and remained in frame with V and J, and every other rearrangement was called non-productive. Following IMGT convention, CDR3 was defined as the stretch from the second conserved V-encoded cysteine to the conserved J-encoded phenylalanine. In an earlier analysis of 500 to 650 of the donors, sequences lacking an unambiguous match to a single V gene segment were excluded. In an earlier analysis of approximately 550 of the donors, V segments were called functional above 56.7% productive rearrangements and were called segregating when the between-donor standard deviation exceeded 5%. A statistical classification framework was developed to diagnose cytomegalovirus status using the catalog of TCR beta chain sequences. In a later analysis, TCR nucleotide sequences were compared against IMGT/GENE-DB human TR gene sequences so that V and J genes could be assigned. A later analysis assigned CDR3 sequences and most-parsimonious VDJ recombination scenarios with the TCRdist pipeline. In a later analysis, each TCR beta chain was defined by its CDR3 amino acid sequence together with its V-gene family, and reads without a unique V-gene family were excluded. A later analysis removed over 500 highly shared, low-generation-probability nucleotide sequences to deal with suspected cross-contamination and a sequencing artifact. For each public chain, a later analysis derived a clonal expansion index from normalized ranks of inferred template counts within each repertoire. In a later analysis, generation probabilities were computed with a VDJ recombination model fitted to out-of-frame rearrangements, and the resulting probabilities were checked against IGoR. In a later analysis, hypergeometric tests were used to score TCR-TCR, TCR-HLA and TCR-CMV co-occurrence, with a repertoire-size bias correction applied to TCR pairs. A later analysis estimated false discovery rates by permuting HLA or CMV assignments 20 times. A later analysis grouped co-occurring TCRs with DBSCAN, adding TCRdist sequence similarity when clustering within HLA-allele-positive subsets. Repertoires with fewer than 30,000 or more than 120,000 public chains, plus five repertoires with anomalous nucleotide sharing, were excluded from co-occurrence clustering. As stored in TCRdb, this immuneACCESS dataset retains in-frame rearrangements with V and J assigned. A fraction of the clones does not appear; measured against another copy, unresolved V genes explain less than half of the discrepancy, and the remainder lacks a known reason. V, J and clone size derive from that table, while D and trimming were established from the DNA sequence. The sample yields 83,000 or so clones; roughly three quarters were counted once. Roughly 15% of the sample is held by the ten biggest clonotypes.

The germline V gene (reference sequence) specifies MNHEY as CDR1 and SMNVEV as CDR2. Trimming takes 6 bases off V and 9 bases off J; junction bases not matched to a gene: 4. The CDR3 sequence holds 12 residues, the cysteine and phenylalanine included. Solely the CDR3 DNA is kept, with 36 bases framed from the first base. This clone turned up a few times. The antigen it binds to is not known. Base-call qualities are not available, and no considerably larger clone is one nucleotide away. This receptor was identified in a woman between 35 and 50 years old in good health and CMV-seropositive. The chain uses TRBV27 and TRBJ2-4, and TRBD2 aligns with 8 junction nucleotides. Sequences were obtained from PBMCs. This receptor has the CDR3 CASSGRVGIQYF. DNA sequence: TGTGCCAGCAGCGGGAGGGTGGGCATTCAGTACTTC.